The present TCR beta chain was sequenced within a study of beta chain features in type 1 diabetes listed by TCRdb under 2018. Broadly, across the study: Mean age, gender distribution, total cell number and subset yield were not different between patients and healthy donors. A total of roughly 98,000,000 sorted cells were examined across all samples, and RNA yield correlated strongly with the number of cells per subset. In the study, recently diagnosed type 1 diabetes patients and matched healthy donors were compared on the TCRB repertoires of their sorted circulating CD4+ T cell subsets. Whereas all 30 or so donors provided naive and central memory subsets, regulatory and stem cell-like memory subsets were isolated from just 8 patients and roughly 8 healthy donors.

Trimming removed 5 bases from V and 2 bases from J; the gene matches leave 9 bases unexplained. Based on the germline V gene, the CDR1 and CDR2 sequences are SGHAT and FQNNGV. CDR3 length: 16 amino acids, cysteine to phenylalanine. Solely the CDR3 DNA is kept, with 48 bases framed from the first base. Each donor gave one peripheral blood draw, roughly 120 mL on average, collected into heparinised tubes. A BD FACSAria II and a panel including CD45RO, CCR7, CD25, CD127, CD95 and CD27 were used to sort naive, central memory, regulatory and stem cell-like memory CD4+ T cells. Every sorted population had a purity above 95%. PBMCs were isolated immediately by Lymphoprep density gradient centrifugation and stained directly without culture. To minimize batch effects, samples were stained and sorted in pairs, one healthy donor with one patient per experiment. The entire amount of isolated RNA was reverse transcribed using the High Capacity cDNA Reverse Transcription Kit, so the sequenced TCRB transcripts were expressed ones. Stem cell-like memory T cell samples underwent survey-depth immunoSEQ sequencing, averaging about 1 million total reads per sample. Sorted cells were lysed in RLT buffer, and RNA was extracted using DNase-treated RNeasy Micro or Mini kits according to cell number. To prevent cross-contamination, every cell subset was processed on its own, while patient and healthy donor samples were processed together. TCRB sequences were amplified from cDNA with the immunoSEQ multiplex PCR, producing 87-bp fragments spanning the CDR3 region. Sequencing of the amplicons was performed on the Illumina HiSeq platform. The study's own analysis went as follows. Synthetic template baselines were used to correct PCR bias computationally, reads within Hamming distance 2 were collapsed together, and singletons that could not be merged were discarded. Reads were aligned against IMGT so that V, D and J genes, CDR3 length and insertions or deletions at six rearrangement sites could be assigned. Clonotype counts were normalized to sorted cell number within each subset before computing true diversity and Gini coefficients with the tcR R package. The overlap coefficient, calculated on TCRB nucleotide sequences, was used to measure repertoire sharing. TCRdb limited this immuneACCESS table to in-frame rearrangements with V and J called. A share of clones is missing; checked studies link under half to unresolved V genes, and the rest is unexplained. V and J calls and clone size are copied from that table; D and trimming were computed from the DNA. For this sample the table gives approximately 100,000 clones, of which almost 40% were detected only once. Around 0.07% of the sample lies in the top ten.

Results and caveats for the whole study, not just this receptor: Shorter templates might have been favored by PCR, but patient and control samples were amplified and corrected together, so both groups would have been affected equally by any skew. Sequencing cDNA rather than genomic DNA could over-represent highly expressing activated cells, although activation and CD3 levels did not differ between groups. In all four CD4+ subsets, TCRB CDR3 length was moderately but significantly shorter in type 1 diabetes patients. At VDJ recombination sites, type 1 diabetes patients had fewer insertions and more deleted nucleotides, which implies abnormalities in thymic rearrangement. Only small numbers of individuals were included in the HLA sub-analyses, which left unresolved whether HLA type had any influence on TCRB rearrangement. Naive, central memory and regulatory TCRB repertoires appeared to be more alike among patients than among healthy donors.

About this clone: Which antigen it targets is not known. One base away there is no much larger clone; base qualities are not given.

The receptor comes from a woman between 18 and 30 years old in good health. The sample comprised stem cell memory CD4+ T cells from blood. The cell subset or site label, read with the paper, signifies: stem cell-like memory CD4+ T cells. The V and J genes are TRBV11-2 and TRBJ2-4; a stretch of 7 junction bases matches TRBD2. The encoded CDR3 is CASSPPGAGTKNIQYF. The DNA is as follows: TGTGCCAGCAGCCCCCCCGGAGCGGGGACCAAAAACATTCAGTACTTC.